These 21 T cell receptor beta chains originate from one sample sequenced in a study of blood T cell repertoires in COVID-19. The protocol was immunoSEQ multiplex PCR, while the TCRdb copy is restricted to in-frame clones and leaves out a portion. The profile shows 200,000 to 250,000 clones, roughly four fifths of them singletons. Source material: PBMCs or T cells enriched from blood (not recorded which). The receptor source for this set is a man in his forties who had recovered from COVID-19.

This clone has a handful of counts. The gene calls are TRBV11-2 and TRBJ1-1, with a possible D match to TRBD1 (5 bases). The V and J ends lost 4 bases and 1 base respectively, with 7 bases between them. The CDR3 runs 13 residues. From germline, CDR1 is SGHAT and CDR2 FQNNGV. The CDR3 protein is CASSYDRNTEAFF. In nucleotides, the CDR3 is TGTGCCAGCAGCTATGACAGGAACACTGAAGCTTTCTTT.

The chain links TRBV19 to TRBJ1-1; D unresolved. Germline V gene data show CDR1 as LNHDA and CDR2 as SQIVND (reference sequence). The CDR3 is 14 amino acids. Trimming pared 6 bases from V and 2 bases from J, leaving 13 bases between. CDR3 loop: CASSPTSTNTEAFF. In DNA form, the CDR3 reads TGTGCCAGTAGCCCGACATCTACTAACACTGAAGCTTTCTTT.

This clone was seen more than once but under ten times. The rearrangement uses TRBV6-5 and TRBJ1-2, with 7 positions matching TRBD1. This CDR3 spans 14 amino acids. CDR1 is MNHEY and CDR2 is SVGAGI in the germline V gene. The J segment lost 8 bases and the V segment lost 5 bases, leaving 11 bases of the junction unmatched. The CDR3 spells CASSTGQPEGGYTF. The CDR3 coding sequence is TGTGCCAGCAGTACGGGACAGCCTGAGGGAGGCTACACCTTC.

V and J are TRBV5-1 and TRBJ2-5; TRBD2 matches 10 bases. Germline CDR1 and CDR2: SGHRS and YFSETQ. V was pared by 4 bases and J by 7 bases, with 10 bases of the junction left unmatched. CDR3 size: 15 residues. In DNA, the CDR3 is TGCGCCAGCAGCCCTCAGGAGAGCGGGGGGGTGACCCAGTACTTC. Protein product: CASSPQESGGVTQYF.

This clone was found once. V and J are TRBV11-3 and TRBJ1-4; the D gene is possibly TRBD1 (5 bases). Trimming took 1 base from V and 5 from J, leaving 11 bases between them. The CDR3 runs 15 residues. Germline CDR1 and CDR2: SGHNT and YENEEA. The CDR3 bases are TGTGCCAGCAGCTTAGGTACAGGACCGAATGAAAAACTGTTTTTT. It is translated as CASSLGTGPNEKLFF.

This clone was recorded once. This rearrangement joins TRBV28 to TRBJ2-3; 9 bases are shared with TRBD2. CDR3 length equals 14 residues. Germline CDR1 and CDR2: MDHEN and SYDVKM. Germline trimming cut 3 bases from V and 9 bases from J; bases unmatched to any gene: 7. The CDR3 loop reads CASSLERGVGTQYF. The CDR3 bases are TGTGCCAGCAGTTTGGAGCGGGGGGTCGGAACGCAGTATTTT. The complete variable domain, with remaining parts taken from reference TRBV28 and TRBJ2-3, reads DVKVTQSSRYLVKRTGEKVFLECVQDMDHENMFWYRQDPGLGLRLIYFSYDVKMKEKGDIPEGYSVSREKKERFSLILESASTNQTSMYLCASSLERGVGTQYFGPGTRLTVL.

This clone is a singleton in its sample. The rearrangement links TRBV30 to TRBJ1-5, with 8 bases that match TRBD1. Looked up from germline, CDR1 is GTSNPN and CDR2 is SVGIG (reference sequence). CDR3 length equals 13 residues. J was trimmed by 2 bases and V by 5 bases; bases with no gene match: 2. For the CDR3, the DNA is TGTGCCTGGGACAGGGGAGGCAATCAGCCCCAGCATTTT. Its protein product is CAWDRGGNQPQHF.

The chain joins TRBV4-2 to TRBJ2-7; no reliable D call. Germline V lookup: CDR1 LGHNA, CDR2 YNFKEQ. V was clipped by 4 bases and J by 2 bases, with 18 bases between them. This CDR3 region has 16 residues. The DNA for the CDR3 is TGTGCCAGCAGCCGCGGTGAACCCGCGGTTGCCTACGAGCAGTACTTC. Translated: CASSRGEPAVAYEQYF.

The CDR3 loop reads CASSRTGAPSQPQHF. As DNA, the CDR3 is TGTGCCAGCAGTCGGACAGGGGCTCCTAGTCAGCCCCAGCATTTT. The chain has TRBV27 and TRBJ1-5; 9 nucleotides match TRBD1. Per the germline V gene, CDR1 is MNHEY and CDR2 is SMNVEV (reference sequence). V dropped 5 bases and J dropped 6; count of bases not matched to a gene: 8. This CDR3 spans 15 amino acids.

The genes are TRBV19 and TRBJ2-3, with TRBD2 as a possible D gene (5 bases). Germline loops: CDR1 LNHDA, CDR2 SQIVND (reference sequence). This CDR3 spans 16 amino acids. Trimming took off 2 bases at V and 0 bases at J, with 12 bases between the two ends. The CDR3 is CASSIRAVGSTDTQYF. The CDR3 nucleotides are TGTGCCAGTAGTATAAGAGCGGTGGGAAGCACAGATACGCAGTATTTT.

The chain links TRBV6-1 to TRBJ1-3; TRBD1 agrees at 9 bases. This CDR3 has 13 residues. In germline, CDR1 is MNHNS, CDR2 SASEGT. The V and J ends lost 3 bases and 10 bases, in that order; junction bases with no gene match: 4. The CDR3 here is CASSEGTGTTIYF. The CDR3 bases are TGTGCCAGCAGTGAGGGGACAGGGACAACCATATATTTT.

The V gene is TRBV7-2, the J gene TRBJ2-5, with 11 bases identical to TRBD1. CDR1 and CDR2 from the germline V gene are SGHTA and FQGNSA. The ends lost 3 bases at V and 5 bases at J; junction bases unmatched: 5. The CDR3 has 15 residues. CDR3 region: CASSFRTGGKETQYF. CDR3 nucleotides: TGTGCCAGCAGCTTCCGGACAGGGGGCAAGGAGACCCAGTACTTC.

The CDR3 reads CASERGQGINEQFF. The CDR3 DNA is TGCGCCAGCGAGCGGGGACAGGGGATAAATGAGCAGTTCTTC. The V call is TRBV5-1, the J call TRBJ2-1, with TRBD1 matching 10 bases. CDR1 SGHRS and CDR2 YFSETQ come from the germline V gene. This CDR3 contains 14 residues. The ends lost 7 bases at V and 7 bases at J; junction bases unmatched: 8.

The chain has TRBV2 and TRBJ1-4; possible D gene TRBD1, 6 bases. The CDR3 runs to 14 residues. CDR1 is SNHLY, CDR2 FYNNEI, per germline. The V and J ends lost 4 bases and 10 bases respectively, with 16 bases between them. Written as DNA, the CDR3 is TGTGCCAGCAGTGCGGACAGAAGGGGGGGAAAACTGTTTTTT. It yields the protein CASSADRRGGKLFF.

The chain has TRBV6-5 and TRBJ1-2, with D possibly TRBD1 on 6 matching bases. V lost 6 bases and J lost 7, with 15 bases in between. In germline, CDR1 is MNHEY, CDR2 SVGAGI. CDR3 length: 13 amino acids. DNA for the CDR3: TGTGCCAGCAGCCGGACAGTGGATGTTGGCTACACCTTC. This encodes CASSRTVDVGYTF.

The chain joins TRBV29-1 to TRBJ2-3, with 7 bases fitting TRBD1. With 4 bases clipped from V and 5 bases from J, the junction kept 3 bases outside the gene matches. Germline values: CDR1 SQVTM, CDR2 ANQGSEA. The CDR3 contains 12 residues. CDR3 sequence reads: CSVGTGRDTQYF. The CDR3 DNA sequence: TGCAGCGTTGGGACAGGACGAGATACGCAGTATTTT.

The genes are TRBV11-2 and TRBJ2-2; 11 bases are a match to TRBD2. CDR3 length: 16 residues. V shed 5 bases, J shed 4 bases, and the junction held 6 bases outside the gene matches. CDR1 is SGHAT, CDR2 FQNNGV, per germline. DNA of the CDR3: TGTGCCAGCAGCACGACTAGCGGGACCTCCACCGGGGAGCTGTTTTTT. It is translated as CASSTTSGTSTGELFF. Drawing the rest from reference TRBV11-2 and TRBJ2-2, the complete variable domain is EAGVAQSPRYKIIEKRQSVAFWCNPISGHATLYWYQQILGQGPKLLIQFQNNGVVDDSQLPKDRFSAERLKGVDSTLKIQPAKLEDSAVYLCASSTTSGTSTGELFFGEGSRLTVL.

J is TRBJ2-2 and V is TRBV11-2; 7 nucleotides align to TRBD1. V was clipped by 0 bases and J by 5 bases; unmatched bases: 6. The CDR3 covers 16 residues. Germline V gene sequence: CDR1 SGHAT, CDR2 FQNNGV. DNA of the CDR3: TGTGCCAGCAGCTTAGAAATAACAGGGGTTACCGGGGAGCTGTTTTTT. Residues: CASSLEITGVTGELFF.

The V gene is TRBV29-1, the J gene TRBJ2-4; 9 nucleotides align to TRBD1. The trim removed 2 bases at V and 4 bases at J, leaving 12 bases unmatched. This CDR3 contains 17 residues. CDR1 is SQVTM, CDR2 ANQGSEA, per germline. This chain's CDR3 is CSVEKANAGTGKNIQYF. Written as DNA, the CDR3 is TGCAGCGTTGAAAAAGCGAACGCCGGGACAGGGAAAAACATTCAGTACTTC.

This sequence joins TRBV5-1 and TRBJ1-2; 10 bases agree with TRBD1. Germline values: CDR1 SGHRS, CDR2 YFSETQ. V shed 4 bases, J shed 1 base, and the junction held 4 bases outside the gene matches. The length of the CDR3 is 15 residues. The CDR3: CASSPDRGFNYGYTF. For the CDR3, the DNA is TGCGCCAGCAGCCCGGACAGGGGGTTTAACTATGGCTACACCTTC. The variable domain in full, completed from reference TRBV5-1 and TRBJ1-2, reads KAGVTQTPRYLIKTRGQQVTLSCSPISGHRSVSWYQQTPGQGLQFLFEYFSETQRNKGNFPGRFSGRQFSNSRSEMNVSTLELGDSALYLCASSPDRGFNYGYTFGSGTRLTVV.

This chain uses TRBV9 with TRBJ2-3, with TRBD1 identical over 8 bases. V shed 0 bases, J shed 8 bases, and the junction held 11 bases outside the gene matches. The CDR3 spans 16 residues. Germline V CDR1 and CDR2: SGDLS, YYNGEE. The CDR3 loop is CASSVARTGIQGTQYF. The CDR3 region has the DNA TGTGCCAGCAGCGTAGCTAGGACAGGGATCCAAGGTACGCAGTATTTT.